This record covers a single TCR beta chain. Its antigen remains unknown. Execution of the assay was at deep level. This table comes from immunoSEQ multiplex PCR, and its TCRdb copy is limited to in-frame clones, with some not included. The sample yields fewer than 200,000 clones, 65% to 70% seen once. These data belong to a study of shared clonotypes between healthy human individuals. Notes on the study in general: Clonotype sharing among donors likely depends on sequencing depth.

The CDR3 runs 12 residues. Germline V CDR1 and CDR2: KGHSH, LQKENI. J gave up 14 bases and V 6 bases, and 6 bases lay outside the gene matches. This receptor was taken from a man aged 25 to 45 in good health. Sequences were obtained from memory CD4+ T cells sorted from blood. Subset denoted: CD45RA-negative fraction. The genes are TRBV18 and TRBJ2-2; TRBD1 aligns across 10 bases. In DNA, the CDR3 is TGTGCCAGCTCCGGACAGGGGGGGATCCTGTTTTTT. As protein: CASSGQGGILFF.